This entry is about one T cell receptor (beta chain). This clonotype was found a few times. What antigen it recognizes has not been identified. Within one base of it there is no much larger clone, and no base qualities were kept. Only healthy Caucasian donors were included. Using Miltenyi CD45RO+ enrichment and human naive T-cell isolation kits, memory (CD45RO+) and naive T cells were isolated from PBMC. This record comes from a study of identical twins (dated by TCRdb to 2016 to 2017). Broadly, across the study: To test whether fetal clonotypes persist, this study deep-sequenced TCR alpha and beta repertoires from monozygotic twins, from unrelated adults of various ages, and from cord blood. To rule out contamination, the twin experiments were replicated at different times with different library preparation protocols.

Overall study results and their limits: Recombination models systematically underestimated out-of-frame TCR alpha sharing in monozygotic twins but agreed with sharing between unrelated individuals. Compared with coincidental sharing between unrelated individuals, out-of-frame TCR alpha sequences shared between twins had an excess of sequences with low generation probability. Conclusions relied on cross-sectional statistical analysis, since the same donors could not be followed over many years. Abundant cord blood beta clonotypes had fewer insertions, young adult naive repertoires showed a similar but weaker trend, and memory repertoires showed no such trend. The excess sharing between twins in beta out-of-frame sequences was weaker because fewer shared sequences reduced the signal-to-noise ratio. Zero-insertion analyses could be partly confounded by invariant T cells such as MAIT and iNKT, although diverse VJ usage argued against such confounding for most clonotypes.

Library preparation employed 5' RACE. The sequencer listed for this sample is Illumina HiSeq 2000. A universal primer binding site was introduced by template switching, and a unique molecular identifier was present in the final cDNA, enabling accurate counting of TCR cDNA molecules. First-strand cDNA for TCR alpha and beta chains was synthesized from specific primers in the conserved constant-segment region. To control for contamination, every cDNA library was double barcoded, receiving both a SMART-Mk sample barcode and Illumina barcodes. TruSeq adapter sequences along with Illumina sample barcodes were introduced in two successive PCR steps. TCR alpha and beta cDNA libraries were sequenced on the Illumina HiSeq platform with custom primers. As for the authors' bioinformatics: Unique molecular identifiers were extracted from raw reads with MiGEC, and CDR3 positions were determined with MiXCR. Recombination models were inferred per individual with the repgenHMM and IGoR tools using an EM algorithm. The analysis of shared clonotypes was done with the tcR package in R, with sharing normalized by the product of cloneset sizes. Out-of-frame nonproductive sequences were analyzed to study raw recombination free of thymic and clonal selection effects. The public sequencing data were trimmed at Q25 with fastp and processed into clonotypes with MiXCR by TCRdb, which kept only in-frame beta chains. Each CDR3 protein appears once, grouped with its most common genes and DNA. TCRdb's processing, not the authors' own work, is the source of the V and J calls. The sample records hundreds of thousands of distinct CDR3 sequences, around 10% of which are singletons. The ten largest clones add up to 4.5% to 5.5% of the sample.

The CDR3 runs 16 residues from the cysteine to the phenylalanine. Only the CDR3 DNA stays, 48 bases, in frame from base 1. Trimming removed 2 bases from V and 2 bases from J, leaving 14 bases between the germline ends. CDR1 MNHEY and CDR2 SVGEGT were looked up in the germline V gene. Sequencing was performed on memory (CD45RO+) T cells sorted from blood. The cell subset or site label on this specimen signifies: CD45RO+ enriched T cells. This sequence originates from a woman aged 18-30 years in good health. The chain is assembled from TRBV6-2 or TRBV6-3 and TRBJ2-3, with the D gene not confidently named. The nucleotide sequence reads TGTGCCAGCAGTTACGAGGCGGCATCTAACACAGATACGCAGTATTTT. Translated, it reads CASSYEAASNTDTQYF.